This T cell receptor (beta chain) was profiled in a study of shared clonotypes between healthy human individuals. V lost 6 bases and J lost 0, with 9 bases in between. The CDR3 is made up of 12 amino acids. CDR1 is GTSNPN, CDR2 SVGIG, per germline (reference sequence). Healthy adults negative for HIV, lacking recent acute infections or vaccinations, served as donors. As handled by the study authors: In the immunoSEQ data, sequences were junction-only and lacked quality scores, so filtering differed. Sequencing was performed with immunoSEQ multiplex PCR; in TCRdb, only in-frame clones are kept and a portion is missing. The V and J calls and the clone size are those of that table, but D and trimming were determined from the DNA. The sample holds over 400,000 clones; roughly 80% are singletons and the top ten take approximately 12%.

This chain links TRBV30 with TRBJ2-7, with D tentatively TRBD2 (6 bases). Sequencing used PBMCs. This TCR came from a middle-aged woman in good health. Some clones in this sample may be carry-over from other donors' samples. CDR3 protein: CACRRGSYEQYF. The CDR3 coding sequence is TGTGCCTGCCGGCGGGGCTCCTACGAGCAGTACTTC.